This TCR beta chain is from a study of shared T cell receptors in the human thymus. There are 16 residues in the CDR3. CDR1 is SGHNT, CDR2 YENEEA, per germline. J was trimmed by 6 bases and V by 4 bases; bases with no gene match: 9. Data came from immunoSEQ multiplex PCR; TCRdb stores just in-frame clones and leaves some out. The profile shows approximately 400,000 clones, 95% of them singletons. The source material was thymocytes. This clonotype was sampled from a human donor. This rearrangement joins TRBV11-3 to TRBJ2-7; 13 positions match TRBD2. The CDR3 sequence: CASSSGGGLAGSEQYF. The CDR3, as DNA: TGTGCCAGCAGCTCCGGGGGGGGACTAGCGGGATCCGAGCAGTACTTC.